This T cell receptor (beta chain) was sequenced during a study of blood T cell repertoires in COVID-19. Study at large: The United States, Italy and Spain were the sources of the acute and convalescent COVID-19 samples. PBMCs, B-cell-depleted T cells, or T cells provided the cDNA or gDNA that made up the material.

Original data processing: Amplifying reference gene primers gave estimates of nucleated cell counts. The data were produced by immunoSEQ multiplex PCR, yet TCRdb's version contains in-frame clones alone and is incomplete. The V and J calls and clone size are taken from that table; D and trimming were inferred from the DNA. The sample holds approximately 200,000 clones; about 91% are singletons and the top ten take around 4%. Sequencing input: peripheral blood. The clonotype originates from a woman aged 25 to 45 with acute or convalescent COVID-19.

CDR3 nucleotide sequence: TGCAGCGTTGAAGTAGACGAGCAGTACTTC. Translated, it gives CSVEVDEQYF. J is TRBJ2-7 and V is TRBV29-1; D unresolved. The V gene lost 1 base and the J gene lost 5 bases, with 3 bases spanning the gap. There are 10 residues in the CDR3. Germline loops: CDR1 SQVTM, CDR2 ANQGSEA.